Each of the 25 T cell receptor beta chains below was sequenced from the same sample in a study of T cells in localized non-small cell lung cancer. TCRdb's copy holds only in-frame clones and misses some; the assay was immunoSEQ multiplex PCR. The data show tens of thousands of clones, about four fifths seen once. The sequenced sample was PBMCs, obtained before any cancer treatment. Receptors were obtained from a man aged 35 to 70 with stage II lung adenocarcinoma.

This clone was counted only a few times. DNA for the CDR3: TGTGCCAGCAGTGAACAGGGTCGGGTCGACACTGAAGCTTTCTTT. Encoded protein: CASSEQGRVDTEAFF. This chain connects TRBV27 to TRBJ1-1; D may be TRBD1 (6 bases). This CDR3 is 15 amino acids long. Germline CDR1 is MNHEY and CDR2 is SMNVEV (reference sequence). V lost 5 bases to trimming and J lost 3 bases, with 16 bases between them.

The rearrangement joins TRBV7-2 to TRBJ2-1; D uncertain. V dropped 0 bases and J dropped 10 bases, with 13 bases sitting between them. Germline CDR1 reads SGHTA; CDR2 reads FQGNSA. The CDR3 totals 14 residues. Here the CDR3 reads CASSLAGLGEEQFF. The DNA for the CDR3 is TGTGCCAGCAGCTTAGCGGGCTTAGGCGAAGAGCAGTTCTTC.

The chain joins TRBV7-9 to TRBJ2-7, with D possibly matching TRBD1 (6 bases). CDR1 is SEHNR, CDR2 FQNEAQ, per germline (reference sequence). V lost 4 bases and J 1 base, leaving 11 bases between the germline ends. The length of the CDR3 is 14 residues. In DNA, the CDR3 is TGTGCCAGCAGCTCTAAGGACAGTTCCTACGAGCAGTACTTC. This translates into CASSSKDSSYEQYF.

This clone was seen a few times. J is TRBJ1-1 and V is TRBV10-2, with D unresolved. The CDR3 is 10 residues long. V shed 2 bases and J shed 10 bases, with 5 bases lying between them. Germline assignment: CDR1 WSHSY and CDR2 SAAADI. CDR3: CASSERLAFF. Written as DNA, the CDR3 is TGCGCCAGCAGTGAGCGGTTAGCTTTCTTT.

J is TRBJ1-2 and V is TRBV6-6; 7 bases line up with TRBD1. Germline-derived CDR1 and CDR2 are MNHNY and SVGAGI (reference sequence). The V segment lost 2 bases and the J segment 8 bases; nucleotides outside the gene matches: 5. This CDR3 is built from 13 residues. The CDR3 DNA is TGTGCCAGCAGTTACACAGGGGCAGAAGGCTACACCTTC. Protein: CASSYTGAEGYTF.

The chain recombines TRBV4-2 with TRBJ1-2, with D tentatively TRBD1 (5 bases). There are 13 residues in the CDR3. V was clipped by 0 bases and J by 8 bases, with 10 bases between them. Germline CDR1 reads LGHNA; CDR2 reads YNFKEQ. The CDR3 sequence is CASSQDTGRGYTF. The DNA of the CDR3 is TGTGCCAGCAGCCAAGATACGGGGCGGGGCTACACCTTC.

J is TRBJ1-5 and V is TRBV19, with D possibly TRBD1 on 6 matching bases. Looked up from germline, CDR1 is LNHDA and CDR2 is SQIVND (reference sequence). Trimming pared 0 bases from V and 7 bases from J, leaving 13 bases between. The CDR3 is made up of 15 amino acids. In DNA, the CDR3 is TGTGCCAGTAGTATAGAGGCCGGGGGCGACCAGCCCCAGCATTTT. Translation gives CASSIEAGGDQPQHF.

The rearrangement links TRBV4-2 to TRBJ2-1, with 9 bases identical to TRBD2. The CDR3 spans 13 residues. The V gene's germline CDR1 is LGHNA and CDR2 YNFKEQ. Unmatched junction bases numbered 5, after V lost 0 bases and J lost 14 bases. The CDR3, as DNA: TGTGCCAGCAGCCAAGATCGGGGGACTAGCAAGTTCTTC. Protein product: CASSQDRGTSKFF.

The chain employs TRBV4-1 and TRBJ2-1, with 13 bases aligning to TRBD2. V was clipped by 2 bases and J by 9 bases; unmatched bases: 10. This CDR3 has 17 amino acids. Germline V lookup: CDR1 MGHRA, CDR2 YSYEKL. The CDR3 protein is CASSQRTSGSPQGEQFF. The CDR3 DNA reads TGCGCCAGCAGCCAACGGACTAGCGGGAGCCCACAGGGTGAGCAGTTCTTC.

The chain uses TRBV19 and TRBJ1-2; D gene unclear. The CDR3 extends over 12 amino acids. Germline V gene data show CDR1 as LNHDA and CDR2 as SQIVND (reference sequence). V was shortened by 4 bases and J by 2 bases, with 5 bases between the two germline ends. CDR3 in DNA: TGTGCCAGTAGTAAGACAAACTATGGCTACACCTTC. This sequence encodes CASSKTNYGYTF.

This clone was counted between two and nine times. The rearrangement uses TRBV6-5 and TRBJ1-5; maybe TRBD1 (6 bases). This CDR3 spans 14 amino acids. Trimming removed 6 bases at V and 6 bases at J, with 15 bases between. Germline CDR1 and CDR2: MNHEY and SVGAGI. CDR3 protein: CASSSTGGPQPQHF. The CDR3 DNA follows: TGTGCCAGCAGCTCGACAGGTGGGCCTCAGCCCCAGCATTTT.

For the CDR3, the DNA is TGCGCCAGTGGGACAGGGCCAGGGGAGACCCAGTACTTC. This translates into CASGTGPGETQYF. V is TRBV4-1 and J is TRBJ2-5; 9 bases agree with TRBD1. With 9 bases clipped from V and 5 bases from J, the junction kept 7 bases outside the gene matches. The CDR3 is 13 residues long. In germline, CDR1 is MGHRA, CDR2 YSYEKL.

The chain recombines TRBV5-1 with TRBJ1-2; D is perhaps TRBD1 (6 bases). CDR1 is SGHRS and CDR2 is YFSETQ in the germline V gene. The CDR3 contains 15 residues. Trimming took 4 bases from V and 4 from J, leaving 17 bases between them. CDR3 protein: CASSLDGTSRYGYTF. CDR3 sequence (DNA): TGCGCCAGCAGCCTCGACGGGACATCTCGCTATGGCTACACCTTC.

The chain carries TRBV7-6 and TRBJ2-7, with D possibly TRBD2 on 6 matching bases. CDR3 size: 15 residues. Trimming took 1 base from V and 2 from J, leaving 12 bases between them. Germline V gives CDR1 SGHVS, CDR2 FNYEAQ. The chain's CDR3 is CASSLVSGIAYEQYF. CDR3 bases: TGTGCCAGCAGCTTAGTTAGCGGAATTGCCTACGAGCAGTACTTC.

This chain links TRBV29-1 with TRBJ1-1, with TRBD1 as a possible D gene (5 bases). The CDR3 consists of 13 residues. The ends were cut back, 3 bases at V and 1 base at J, with 9 bases in the middle. Germline V gives CDR1 SQVTM, CDR2 ANQGSEA. CDR3: CSVEGGGNTEAFF. CDR3 DNA: TGCAGCGTTGAGGGGGGAGGGAACACTGAAGCTTTCTTT.

This chain connects TRBV19 to TRBJ1-4; 7 positions agree with TRBD1. Germline V CDR1 and CDR2: LNHDA, SQIVND (reference sequence). The ends lost 7 bases at V and 6 bases at J; junction bases unmatched: 8. The CDR3 extends over 14 amino acids. In DNA form, the CDR3 reads TGTGCCAGTACAAGCCTCCAGGGGGATGAAAAACTGTTTTTT. Residues: CASTSLQGDEKLFF.

V and J are TRBV7-9 and TRBJ1-4; D unresolved. V was clipped by 3 bases and J by 8 bases, with 4 bases between them. CDR1 SEHNR and CDR2 FQNEAQ come from the germline V gene (reference sequence). CDR3 length equals 11 residues. The CDR3 is CASSFYEKLFF. The CDR3 DNA follows: TGTGCCAGCAGCTTTTACGAAAAACTGTTTTTT.

This chain uses TRBV30 with TRBJ1-2; 9 positions match TRBD1. Unmatched junction bases numbered 10, after V lost 3 bases and J lost 2 bases. The germline V gene encodes CDR1 GTSNPN and CDR2 SVGIG (reference sequence). This CDR3 contains 16 residues. The chain's CDR3 is CAWRSPPGTGNYGYTF. CDR3 coding DNA: TGTGCCTGGAGGTCCCCCCCCGGGACAGGGAACTATGGCTACACCTTC.

V and J are TRBV11-3 and TRBJ2-5; D possibly corresponds to TRBD1 (6 bases). This CDR3 is built from 11 residues. Germline V lookup: CDR1 SGHNT, CDR2 YENEEA. Trimming cost V 4 bases and J 7 bases, with 7 bases left between them. CDR3 nucleotides: TGTGCCAGCAGCTCAGGGGTGACCCAGTACTTC. Amino acids: CASSSGVTQYF.

The rearrangement joins TRBV5-1 to TRBJ1-1, with 8 positions matching TRBD1. J gave up 4 bases and V 1 base, and 3 bases lay outside the gene matches. The CDR3 totals 14 residues. Germline assignment: CDR1 SGHRS and CDR2 YFSETQ. The CDR3 is CASSLTTGGTEAFF. The CDR3 bases are TGCGCCAGCAGCTTGACAACAGGGGGCACTGAAGCTTTCTTT.

This rearrangement joins TRBV5-1 to TRBJ2-2; 9 bases agree with TRBD1. In germline, CDR1 is SGHRS, CDR2 YFSETQ. With V trimmed by 4 bases and J by 0 bases, 7 bases remained unmatched. The CDR3 contains 17 residues. The chain's CDR3 is CASSGPGTGSNTGELFF. The CDR3 nucleotides read TGCGCCAGCAGCGGTCCCGGGACAGGGTCGAACACCGGGGAGCTGTTTTTT.

The V gene is TRBV11-2, the J gene TRBJ2-7; D uncertain. The CDR3 has 15 amino acids. The V and J ends lost 5 bases and 4 bases respectively, with 18 bases between them. Germline V lookup: CDR1 SGHAT, CDR2 FQNNGV. The CDR3 bases are TGTGCCAGCAGCCCGGGCCACGGAGAACCATACGAGCAGTACTTC. Its protein is CASSPGHGEPYEQYF.

This chain links TRBV6-5 with TRBJ2-1; D gene unclear. The CDR3 totals 13 residues. Germline V lookup: CDR1 MNHEY, CDR2 SVGAGI. V lost 2 bases and J lost 6, with 8 bases in between. CDR3 sequence: CASSYKRTNEQFF. In DNA form, the CDR3 reads TGTGCCAGCAGTTACAAACGTACCAATGAGCAGTTCTTC.

The chain uses TRBV2 and TRBJ2-7; 9 bases fit TRBD1. Germline V CDR1 and CDR2: SNHLY, FYNNEI. The V segment lost 4 bases and the J segment 0 bases; nucleotides outside the gene matches: 4. The CDR3 is 15 residues long. CDR3 bases: TGTGCCAGCAGTGGGGACAGGGCTCACTCCTACGAGCAGTACTTC. Its protein product is CASSGDRAHSYEQYF.

This clone has more than one count but fewer than ten. The rearrangement uses TRBV15 and TRBJ2-1; D uncertain. The V and J ends lost 3 bases and 6 bases respectively, with 15 bases between them. The germline V gene encodes CDR1 LNHNV and CDR2 YYDKDF (reference sequence). The CDR3 extends over 15 amino acids. The CDR3 region has the DNA TGTGCCACCAGCAGTCCCCTTCGGGTCTCCAATGAGCAGTTCTTC. Translated: CATSSPLRVSNEQFF.